The present T cell receptor beta chain was sequenced within a study of blood T cell repertoires in COVID-19. Study summary: T cells, B-cell-depleted T cells, or PBMCs supplied cDNA or gDNA.

The age range of participants was roughly 18 to 90 years, with residence in around 22 US areas. Allocation to cohorts depended on clinical history reported by the participants. The length of the CDR3 is 15 residues. The V segment lost 6 bases and the J segment 5 bases; nucleotides outside the gene matches: 10. Germline assignment: CDR1 SNHLY and CDR2 FYNNEI. Some clones are missing from TCRdb's copy, which holds only in-frame ones; the method was immunoSEQ multiplex PCR. This sample has under 350,000 clones; roughly nine tenths occur once, and the top ten carry 1.7%. The rearrangement uses TRBV2 and TRBJ2-3; 8 bases match TRBD2. The clonotype comes from a woman aged 40 to 50 who had recovered from COVID-19. The material sequenced was PBMCs or T cells enriched from blood (not recorded which). The CDR3 loop reads CASRPKAGAGDTQYF. In DNA form, the CDR3 reads TGTGCCAGCAGACCTAAAGCGGGAGCGGGAGATACGCAGTATTTT.